This T cell receptor (beta chain) was captured by sequencing in a study of siplizumab effects on memory and regulatory T cells. General study points: The Treg-derived share of mappable alloreactive CD4+ clones averaged roughly 69% with siplizumab and 25% to 30% in controls.

Some clones are missing from TCRdb's copy, which holds only in-frame ones; the method was immunoSEQ multiplex PCR. The sample contains over 100,000 clones, about 91% of which appear only once. Trimming at V came to 5 bases and at J to 4 bases, leaving 6 bases not matched to a gene. The CDR3 runs to 15 residues. CDR1 and CDR2 from the germline V gene are SGHNT and YENEEA. To note about this clone: The antigen is not known.

The chain joins TRBV11-3 to TRBJ2-5, with 11 bases that match TRBD2. The receptor comes from a human donor in good health. Specimen: Tregs sorted from blood. CDR3 in DNA: TGTGCCAGCAGCCTTAGCGGGGGGGCCTTAGAGACCCAGTACTTC. Its protein is CASSLSGGALETQYF.